Below, 18 T cell receptor beta chains from the same sample are listed, as sequenced in a study of blood T cell repertoires in COVID-19. Produced via immunoSEQ multiplex PCR; TCRdb's table is partial and in-frame only. The table includes approximately 130,000 clones, around 83% detected once. Sequenced: peripheral blood. The receptors derive from a man older than 75 with active or convalescent COVID-19.

The genes are TRBV28 and TRBJ2-1; tentative D call: TRBD1 (5 bases). V gave up 8 bases and J gave up 6 bases, with 11 bases separating them. Per the germline V gene, CDR1 is MDHEN and CDR2 is SYDVKM. The CDR3 sequence is 12 residues long. The CDR3 here is CASGDSANEQFF. Here the CDR3 DNA reads TGTGCCAGCGGCGACAGTGCCAATGAGCAGTTCTTC.

The gene calls are TRBV19 and TRBJ1-2; D may be TRBD1 (6 bases). The germline V and J ends were trimmed by 7 bases and 4 bases, with 16 bases remaining between them. In germline, CDR1 is LNHDA, CDR2 SQIVND (reference sequence). This CDR3 is built from 14 residues. The CDR3, as DNA: TGTGCCAGTAATACAGGGCAGGGAGCCTATGGCTACACCTTC. Translating gives CASNTGQGAYGYTF.

The rearrangement links TRBV2 to TRBJ1-2; 10 positions agree with TRBD1. This CDR3 has 14 residues. The junction had 2 bases not matched to a gene; V was cut back by 3 bases and J by 4 bases. Germline V gene data show CDR1 as SNHLY and CDR2 as FYNNEI. CDR3 coding DNA: TGTGCCAGCAGTGAGACAGGGGGCGTCTATGGCTACACCTTC. It yields the protein CASSETGGVYGYTF.

The chain carries TRBV9 and TRBJ2-7; TRBD2 aligns across 10 bases. Trimming at V came to 4 bases and at J to 3 bases, leaving 7 bases not matched to a gene. This CDR3 contains 15 residues. Looked up from germline, CDR1 is SGDLS and CDR2 is YYNGEE. The CDR3: CASSPTSGVFYEQYF. DNA for the CDR3: TGTGCCAGCAGCCCAACTAGCGGGGTATTCTACGAGCAGTACTTC.

In its sample, this clone was seen once. The chain recombines TRBV19 with TRBJ1-4; no reliable D call. The CDR3 covers 16 residues. V was trimmed by 7 bases and J by 4 bases, leaving 19 bases between them. Germline CDR1 LNHDA, CDR2 SQIVND (reference sequence). Here the CDR3 DNA reads TGTGCCAGTAAGGTTTCACAGCTTCATTTTAATGAAAAACTGTTTTTT. This translates into CASKVSQLHFNEKLFF.

The V call is TRBV6-5, the J call TRBJ2-2; D possibly corresponds to TRBD2 (7 bases). Germline V lookup: CDR1 MNHEY, CDR2 SVGAGI. V was shortened by 8 bases and J by 3 bases, with 13 bases between the two germline ends. The CDR3 covers 14 residues. CDR3 bases: TGTGCCAGCGGGGGGGCGCCGGACACCGGGGAGCTGTTTTTT. It codes for CASGGAPDTGELFF.

The chain recombines TRBV18 with TRBJ2-7; D is perhaps TRBD2 (6 bases). The CDR3 runs to 16 residues. Germline V gene lookup returns CDR1 KGHSH and CDR2 LQKENI. Trimming removed 0 bases from V and 6 bases from J, with 18 bases in between. The CDR3 DNA follows: TGTGCCAGCTCACCACCGAGAACGGGGGTAGGATCCGAGCAGTACTTC. It translates to CASSPPRTGVGSEQYF.

The CDR3 DNA is TGTGCCAGCTCGGGAGTAGTTTCAGGGGCCAACGTCCTGACTTTC. Its protein product is CASSGVVSGANVLTF. The chain uses TRBV18 and TRBJ2-6; D might be TRBD2 (5 bases). There are 15 residues in the CDR3. Germline CDR1 reads KGHSH; CDR2 reads LQKENI. With 6 bases removed from V and 4 bases from J, the gap between germline ends came to 13 bases.

This rearrangement joins TRBV5-1 to TRBJ1-1, with D unclear. The CDR3 is 14 residues long. Germline V gene data show CDR1 as SGHRS and CDR2 as YFSETQ. V shed 2 bases and J shed 1 base, with 9 bases lying between them. The CDR3, as DNA: TGCGCCAGCAGCTTACGGCGGGGGAACACTGAAGCTTTCTTT. Its protein is CASSLRRGNTEAFF.

The chain employs TRBV15 and TRBJ2-7; weak D call: TRBD2 (5 bases). V lost 4 bases, J lost 0 bases, and 16 bases lay in between. There are 16 residues in the CDR3. CDR1 and CDR2 from the germline V gene are LNHNV and YYDKDF (reference sequence). In DNA, the CDR3 is TGTGCCACCAGCATGCCCGCGGGCGTCAGCTCCTACGAGCAGTACTTC. It encodes CATSMPAGVSSYEQYF.

The rearrangement uses TRBV9 and TRBJ1-3, with D possibly matching TRBD1 (5 bases). Germline assignment: CDR1 SGDLS and CDR2 YYNGEE. The CDR3 extends over 13 amino acids. V dropped 2 bases and J dropped 8 bases, with 11 bases sitting between them. CDR3 sequence: CASSVWGGDTIYF. CDR3 nucleotide sequence: TGTGCCAGCAGCGTTTGGGGAGGGGACACCATATATTTT.

V gene TRBV19 combines with J gene TRBJ2-2, with 7 positions matching TRBD1. After removal of 9 bases from V and 1 base from J, the junction contained 11 bases not matched to a gene. The CDR3 sequence is 16 residues long. Per germline, CDR1 LNHDA and CDR2 SQIVND (reference sequence). The DNA for the CDR3 is TGTGCCAGCCGGGGAAGGACAGGACTGAACACCGGGGAGCTGTTTTTT. Amino acids: CASRGRTGLNTGELFF.

This clone has just a few counts. This chain connects TRBV9 to TRBJ2-1; 12 nucleotides line up with TRBD2. Germline lookup yields CDR1 SGDLS and CDR2 YYNGEE. V shed 0 bases and J 0 bases; nucleotides not matched to a gene: 4. This CDR3 has 18 residues. The CDR3 loop is CASSVGLAGAPSYNEQFF. CDR3 nucleotide sequence: TGTGCCAGCAGCGTAGGACTAGCGGGGGCCCCCTCCTACAATGAGCAGTTCTTC.

This clone was detected only a few times. The V and J genes are TRBV28 and TRBJ1-3, with D tentatively TRBD1 (5 bases). Trimming took off 6 bases at V and 4 bases at J, with 19 bases between the two ends. Germline V gives CDR1 MDHEN, CDR2 SYDVKM. CDR3 size: 16 residues. CDR3 sequence: CASRSPRGLTGNTIYF. The CDR3 DNA follows: TGTGCCAGCAGGAGCCCTCGGGGGTTGACAGGAAACACCATATATTTT.

This clone was observed a few times. Other DNA sequences in the sample encode the same CDR3. The chain carries TRBV6-5 and TRBJ2-7; the match to TRBD1 covers 10 bases. Per the germline V gene, CDR1 is MNHEY and CDR2 is SVGAGI. J lost 6 bases, V lost 5 bases, and 4 bases had no gene match. This CDR3 comprises 13 residues. The CDR3 region has the DNA TGTGCCAGCAGTACGGACAGGGGGAGCGAGCAGTACTTC. Translating it yields CASSTDRGSEQYF.

The gene calls are TRBV14 and TRBJ2-3, with a possible D match to TRBD2 (5 bases). V was shortened by 1 base and J by 3 bases, with 11 bases between the two germline ends. The germline V gene encodes CDR1 SGHDN and CDR2 FVKESK. This CDR3 is 15 amino acids long. This CDR3 is CASSQGAWRTDTQYF. The CDR3 DNA sequence: TGTGCCAGCAGCCAAGGGGCCTGGAGGACAGATACGCAGTATTTT.

This chain's CDR3 is CASSGPVGGQPQHF. CDR3 sequence (DNA): TGTGCCAGCAGCGGCCCTGTGGGAGGTCAGCCCCAGCATTTT. This chain joins TRBV7-9 and TRBJ1-5, with unresolved D. The V gene's germline CDR1 is SEHNR and CDR2 FQNEAQ (reference sequence). The CDR3 loop spans 14 amino acids. Trimming took 5 bases from V and 6 from J, leaving 14 bases between them.

The count of this clone is one. V is TRBV30 and J is TRBJ1-2; TRBD1 matches 9 bases. CDR3 length: 15 residues. The germline V gene has CDR1 GTSNPN and CDR2 SVGIG (reference sequence). Trimming took 5 bases from V and 7 from J; bases not matched to a gene: 14. CDR3: CAWWWGQGSVPGYTF. The CDR3 nucleotides are TGTGCCTGGTGGTGGGGACAGGGTTCCGTCCCTGGCTACACCTTC.